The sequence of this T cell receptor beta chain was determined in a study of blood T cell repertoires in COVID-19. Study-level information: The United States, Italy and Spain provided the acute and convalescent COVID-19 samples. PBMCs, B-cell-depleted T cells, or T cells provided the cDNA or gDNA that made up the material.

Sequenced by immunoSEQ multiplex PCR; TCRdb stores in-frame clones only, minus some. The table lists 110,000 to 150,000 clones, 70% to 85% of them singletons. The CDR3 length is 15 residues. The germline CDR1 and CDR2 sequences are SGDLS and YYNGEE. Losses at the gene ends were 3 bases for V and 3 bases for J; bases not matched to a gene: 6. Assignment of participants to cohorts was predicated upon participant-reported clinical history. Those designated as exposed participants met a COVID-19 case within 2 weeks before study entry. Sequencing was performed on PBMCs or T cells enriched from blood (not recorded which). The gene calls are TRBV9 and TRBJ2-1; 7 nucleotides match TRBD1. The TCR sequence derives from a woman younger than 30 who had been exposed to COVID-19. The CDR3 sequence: CASSDRDSVYNEQFF. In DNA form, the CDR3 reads TGTGCCAGCAGCGACCGGGACAGCGTCTACAATGAGCAGTTCTTC.